Below, one T cell receptor beta chain is given with its context. Measured with immunoSEQ multiplex PCR; TCRdb has only the in-frame clones, and not every one. The sample has 35,000 to 50,000 clones; over 95% are singletons. Trimming pared 1 base from V and 7 bases from J, leaving 17 bases between. The CDR3 is made up of 16 amino acids. Germline-derived CDR1 and CDR2 are LGHNA and YNFKEQ. This record belongs to a study of technical replicates of blood from several donors. This receptor was taken from a human donor in good health. V and J are TRBV4-2 and TRBJ1-5; maybe TRBD1 (6 bases). Sequencing input: T cells isolated from PBMCs. The CDR3 spells CASSQVTGRVGQPQHF. The CDR3 nucleotides read TGTGCCAGCAGCCAAGTCACAGGGAGGGTAGGCCAGCCCCAGCATTTT.